These T cell receptor beta chains were read from a single sample in a study of blood T cells in healthy people across ages. TCRdb fed the 5' RACE reads into MiXCR, producing one record per CDR3 protein. The sample lists around 800,000 distinct CDR3 sequences, 20% to 30% occurring once. This same sample was also taken into another study, of T cells of mothers and their children.

The sequenced material came from blood. The origin of the receptors is a boy aged 5 to 17 in good health. Both conserved end residues are part of each CDR3. A D gene is named only where the DNA matches it firmly. Part of the rows lack a size; the others show once, few, many or a class for expanded clones.

D gene	J gene	clone size	V gene	CDR3 DNA	CDR3 protein
.	TRBJ1-5	few	TRBV6-1	TGTGCCAGCAGTGAATCAGGGTTGGGCAATCAGCCCCAGCATTTT	CASSESGLGNQPQHF
TRBD1	TRBJ2-6	many	TRBV5-1	TGCGCCAGCAGCATGATCCCGGGACAGGGCTTCTCTGGGGCCAACGTCCTGACTTTC	CASSMIPGQGFSGANVLTF
TRBD1	TRBJ1-2	.	TRBV3-1	TGTGCCAGCAGCCAAGGTGCGGACAGGGCCTATGGCTACACCTTC	CASSQGADRAYGYTF
TRBD1	TRBJ2-1	.	TRBV25-1	TGTGCCAGCAGTGAATGGAAGGACAGGGAGCAGTTCTTC	CASSEWKDREQFF
TRBD1	TRBJ1-2	few	TRBV29-1	TGCAGCGTCCGGGACAGGAGGGCCCATAACTATGGCCACACCTTC	CSVRDRRAHNYGHTF
.	TRBJ2-5	.	TRBV20-1	TGCAGTGCTCGCCAAGGGCGTAACCCGCAAGAGACCCAGTACTTC	CSARQGRNPQETQYF
.	TRBJ1-4	.	TRBV20-1	TGCAGTGCTATCCGGGACACTGGAGTGGGACTGTTTTTT	CSAIRDTGVGLFF
.	TRBJ2-5	.	TRBV6-5	TGTGCCAGCCGACTGGAGGGATGGGAGACCCAGTACTTC	CASRLEGWETQYF
TRBD1	TRBJ1-2	once	TRBV20-1	TGCAGTGCTCCCAGGACAGGGGGAGCAAAAATTAACTATGGCTACACCTTC	CSAPRTGGAKINYGYTF
.	TRBJ2-7	few	TRBV29-1	TGCAGCGTTGTCAGACCTCTATCCTACGAGCAGTACTTC	CSVVRPLSYEQYF
.	TRBJ1-2	.	TRBV6-6	TGTGCCAGCAGTTACTTAGGGCGGGGCCAGGGTGGCTATGGCTACACCTTC	CASSYLGRGQGGYGYTF
.	TRBJ2-1	few	TRBV28	TGTGCCAGCAGACGGCCCTCCTACAATGAGCAGTTCTTC	CASRRPSYNEQFF
.	TRBJ1-1	.	TRBV20-1	TGCAGTGCTAGTCGGGGGTCCGGCACTGAAGCTTTCTTT	CSASRGSGTEAFF
TRBD2	TRBJ2-7	.	TRBV20-1	TGCAGTGCTAGTCTAGCGGGGTGGAGCTCCTACGAGCAGTACTTC	CSASLAGWSSYEQYF
TRBD2	TRBJ2-7	many	TRBV12-3/TRBV12-4	TGTGCCAGCAGCCGGGGGGGATCGAGCTACGAGCAGTACTTC	CASSRGGSSYEQYF
.	TRBJ1-2	.	TRBV5-1	TGCGCCAGCAGCTTGGGGGCCAGCAAGGGTGGCTACACCTTC	CASSLGASKGGYTF
.	TRBJ2-5	few	TRBV11-2	TGTGCCAGCAGCTTCGGACGGCTTTCAATGGTACGGAACTTC	CASSFGRLSMVRNF
TRBD2	TRBJ2-3	few	TRBV7-8	TGTGCCGGCAGTTCACTAGCGGGCACCACAGATACGCAGTATTTT	CAGSSLAGTTDTQYF
.	TRBJ2-5	.	TRBV13	TGTGCCAGCAGCTTAGGGTCCAGCAGGCCCCAAGAGACCCAGTACTTC	CASSLGSSRPQETQYF
TRBD1	TRBJ2-6	.	TRBV2	TGTGCCAGCAGTCGGGACAGGGGACGAATGGGGGCCAACGTCCTGACTTTC	CASSRDRGRMGANVLTF
.	TRBJ2-1	.	TRBV20-1	TGCAGTGCTAAACACTACAATGAGCAGTTCTTC	CSAKHYNEQFF
.	TRBJ2-3	.	TRBV29-1	TGCAGCGCCGAACCGTCGGGCACAGATACGCAGTATTTT	CSAEPSGTDTQYF
.	TRBJ2-5	.	TRBV12-3/TRBV12-4	TGTGCCAGCAGTTTATTCCCCCAAGAGACCCAGTACTTC	CASSLFPQETQYF
TRBD1	TRBJ1-2	.	TRBV27	TGTGCCAGCAAGACAGGGGGGGGAACTAACTATGGCTACACCTTC	CASKTGGGTNYGYTF
.	TRBJ1-3	few	TRBV6-2/TRBV6-3	TGTGCCAGCTGGACAAGGCCGAACACCATATATTTT	CASWTRPNTIYF
TRBD2	TRBJ2-3	few	TRBV6-4	TGTGCCAGCAGTACCGTAGCGGGTAGCACAGATACGCAGTATTTT	CASSTVAGSTDTQYF
TRBD1	TRBJ1-4	.	TRBV25-1	TGTGCCAGCAGTGAAGGGCGACAGGGTAATGAAAAACTGTTTTTT	CASSEGRQGNEKLFF
TRBD1	TRBJ1-5	few	TRBV19	TGTGCCAGTAGTATAGGGAGAGGACAGGGTAGCAATCAGCCCCAGCATTTT	CASSIGRGQGSNQPQHF
TRBD2	TRBJ2-7	once	TRBV6-2/TRBV6-3	TGTGCCAGCAGTTACTCCGTTGCGGGGGGGCTCTACGAGCAGTACTTC	CASSYSVAGGLYEQYF